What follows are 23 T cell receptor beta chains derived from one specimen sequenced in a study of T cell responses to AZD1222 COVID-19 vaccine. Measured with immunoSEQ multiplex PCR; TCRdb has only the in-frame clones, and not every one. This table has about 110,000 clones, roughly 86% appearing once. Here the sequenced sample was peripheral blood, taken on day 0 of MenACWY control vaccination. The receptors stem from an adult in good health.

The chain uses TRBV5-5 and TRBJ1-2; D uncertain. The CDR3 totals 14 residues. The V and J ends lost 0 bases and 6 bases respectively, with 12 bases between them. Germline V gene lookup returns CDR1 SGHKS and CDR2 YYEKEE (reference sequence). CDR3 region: CASSLDVTWDGYTF. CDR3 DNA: TGTGCCAGCAGCTTGGATGTGACCTGGGATGGCTACACCTTC.

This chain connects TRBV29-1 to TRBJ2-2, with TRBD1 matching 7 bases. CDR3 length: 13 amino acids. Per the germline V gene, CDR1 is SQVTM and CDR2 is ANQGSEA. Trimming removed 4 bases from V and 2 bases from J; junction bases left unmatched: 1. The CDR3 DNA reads TGCAGCGTTGCAGGGGGAAACACCGGGGAGCTGTTTTTT. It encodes CSVAGGNTGELFF.

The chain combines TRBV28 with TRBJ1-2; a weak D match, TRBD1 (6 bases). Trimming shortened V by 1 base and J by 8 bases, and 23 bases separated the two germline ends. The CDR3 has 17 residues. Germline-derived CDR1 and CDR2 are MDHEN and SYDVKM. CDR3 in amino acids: CASSLFRLRDKGQGYTF. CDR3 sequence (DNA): TGTGCCAGCAGTTTATTCCGCCTCCGGGACAAGGGGCAAGGCTACACCTTC.

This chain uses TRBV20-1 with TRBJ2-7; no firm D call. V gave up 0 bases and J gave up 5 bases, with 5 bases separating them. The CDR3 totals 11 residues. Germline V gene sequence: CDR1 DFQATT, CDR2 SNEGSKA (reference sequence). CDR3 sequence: CSARDMDEQYF. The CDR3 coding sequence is TGCAGTGCTAGAGATATGGACGAGCAGTACTTC.

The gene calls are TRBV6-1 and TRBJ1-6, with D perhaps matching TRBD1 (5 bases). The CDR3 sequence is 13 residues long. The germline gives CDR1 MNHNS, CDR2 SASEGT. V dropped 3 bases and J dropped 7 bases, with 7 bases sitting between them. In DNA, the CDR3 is TGTGCCAGCAGTGACGGGGGGAATTCACCCCTCCACTTT. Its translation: CASSDGGNSPLHF.

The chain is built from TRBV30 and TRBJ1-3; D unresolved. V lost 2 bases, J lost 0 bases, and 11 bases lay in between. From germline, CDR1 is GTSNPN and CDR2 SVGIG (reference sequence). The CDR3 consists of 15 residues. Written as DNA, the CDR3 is TGTGCCTGGAGTCCTCTCCGTCGCTCTGGAAACACCATATATTTT. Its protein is CAWSPLRRSGNTIYF.

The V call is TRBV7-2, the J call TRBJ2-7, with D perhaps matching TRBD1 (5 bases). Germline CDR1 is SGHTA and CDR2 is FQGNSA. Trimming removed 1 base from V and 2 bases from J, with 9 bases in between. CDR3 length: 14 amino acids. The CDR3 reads CASSLGREPYEQYF. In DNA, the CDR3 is TGTGCCAGCAGCTTAGGCAGGGAACCCTACGAGCAGTACTTC.

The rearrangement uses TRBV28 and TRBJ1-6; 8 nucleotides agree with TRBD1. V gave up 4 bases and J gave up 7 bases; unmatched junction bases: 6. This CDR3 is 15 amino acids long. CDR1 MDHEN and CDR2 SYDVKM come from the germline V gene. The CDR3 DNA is TGTGCCAGCAGTTCCCCGGACAGGGCAAATTCACCCCTCCACTTT. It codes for CASSSPDRANSPLHF.

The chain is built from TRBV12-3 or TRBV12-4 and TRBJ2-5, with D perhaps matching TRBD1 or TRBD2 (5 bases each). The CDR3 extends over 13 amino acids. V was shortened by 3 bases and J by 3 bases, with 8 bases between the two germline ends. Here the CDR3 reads CASSFLGEETQYF. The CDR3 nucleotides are TGTGCCAGCAGTTTTTTGGGGGAAGAGACCCAGTACTTC.

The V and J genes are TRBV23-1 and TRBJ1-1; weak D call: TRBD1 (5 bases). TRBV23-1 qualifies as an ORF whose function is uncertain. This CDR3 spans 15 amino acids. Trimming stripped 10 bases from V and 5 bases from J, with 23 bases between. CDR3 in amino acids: CATIPPGVWRTEAFF. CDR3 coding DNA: TGCGCCACCATCCCCCCGGGGGTTTGGAGGACTGAAGCTTTCTTT.

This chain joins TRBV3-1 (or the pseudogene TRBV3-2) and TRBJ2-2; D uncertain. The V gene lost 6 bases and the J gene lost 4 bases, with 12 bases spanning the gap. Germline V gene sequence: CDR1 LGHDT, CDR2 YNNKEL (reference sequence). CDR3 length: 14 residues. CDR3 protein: CASSRGLGTGELFF. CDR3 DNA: TGTGCCAGCAGTCGCGGTTTAGGCACCGGGGAGCTGTTTTTT.

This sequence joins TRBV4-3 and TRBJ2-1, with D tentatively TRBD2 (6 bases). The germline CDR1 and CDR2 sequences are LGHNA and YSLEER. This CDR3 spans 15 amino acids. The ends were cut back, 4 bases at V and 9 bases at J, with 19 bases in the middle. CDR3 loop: CASSPLGGGQGEQFF. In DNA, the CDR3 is TGCGCCAGCAGCCCCCTCGGGGGTGGGCAGGGTGAGCAGTTCTTC.

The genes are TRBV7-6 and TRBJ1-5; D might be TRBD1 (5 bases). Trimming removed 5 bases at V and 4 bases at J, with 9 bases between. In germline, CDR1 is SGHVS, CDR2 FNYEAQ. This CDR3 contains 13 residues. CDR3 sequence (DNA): TGTGCCAGCAGCCCACAGGATAATCAGCCCCAGCATTTT. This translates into CASSPQDNQPQHF.

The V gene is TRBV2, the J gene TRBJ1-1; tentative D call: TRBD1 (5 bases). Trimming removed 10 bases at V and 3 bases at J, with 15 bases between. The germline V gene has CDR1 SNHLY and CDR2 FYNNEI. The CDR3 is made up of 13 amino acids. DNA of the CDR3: TGTGCCACCACATTCTTGGGGGACACTGAAGCTTTCTTT. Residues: CATTFLGDTEAFF.

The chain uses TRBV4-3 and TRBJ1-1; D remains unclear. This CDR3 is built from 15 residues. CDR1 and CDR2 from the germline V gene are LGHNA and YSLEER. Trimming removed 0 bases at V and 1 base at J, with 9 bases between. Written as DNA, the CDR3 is TGCGCCAGCAGCCAAGATGGGCGAAAGAACACTGAAGCTTTCTTT. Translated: CASSQDGRKNTEAFF.

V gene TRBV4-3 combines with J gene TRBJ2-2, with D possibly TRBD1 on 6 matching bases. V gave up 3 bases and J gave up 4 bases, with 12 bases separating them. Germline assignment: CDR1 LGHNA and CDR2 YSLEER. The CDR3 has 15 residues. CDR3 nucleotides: TGCGCCAGCAGCCACGGAACAGGGCGCACCGGGGAGCTGTTTTTT. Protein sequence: CASSHGTGRTGELFF.

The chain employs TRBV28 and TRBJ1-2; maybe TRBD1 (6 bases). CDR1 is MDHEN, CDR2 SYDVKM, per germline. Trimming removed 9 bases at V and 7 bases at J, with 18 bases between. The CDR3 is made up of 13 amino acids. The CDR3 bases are TGTGCCAGTGGGGATTTCCAGGGGCTTGGCTACACCTTC. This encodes CASGDFQGLGYTF.

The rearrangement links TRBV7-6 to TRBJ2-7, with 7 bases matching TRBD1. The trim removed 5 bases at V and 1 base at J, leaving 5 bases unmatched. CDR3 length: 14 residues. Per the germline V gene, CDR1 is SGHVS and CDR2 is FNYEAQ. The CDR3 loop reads CASSLNRGSYEQYF. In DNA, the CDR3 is TGTGCCAGCAGCCTGAACAGGGGATCCTACGAGCAGTACTTC.

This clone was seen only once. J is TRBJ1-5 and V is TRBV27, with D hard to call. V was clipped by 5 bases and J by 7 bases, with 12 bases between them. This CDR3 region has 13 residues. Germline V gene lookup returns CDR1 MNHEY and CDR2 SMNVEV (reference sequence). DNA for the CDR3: TGTGCCAGCAGTCCTCGGGTGGGACAGCCCCAGCATTTT. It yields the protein CASSPRVGQPQHF.

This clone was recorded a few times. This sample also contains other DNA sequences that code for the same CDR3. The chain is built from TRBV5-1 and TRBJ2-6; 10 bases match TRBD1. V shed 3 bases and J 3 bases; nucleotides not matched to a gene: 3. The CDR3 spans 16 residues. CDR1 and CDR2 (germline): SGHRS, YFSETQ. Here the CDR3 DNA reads TGCGCCAGCAGCTGGACAGGGGGAGGTGGGGCCAACGTCCTGACTTTC. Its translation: CASSWTGGGGANVLTF.

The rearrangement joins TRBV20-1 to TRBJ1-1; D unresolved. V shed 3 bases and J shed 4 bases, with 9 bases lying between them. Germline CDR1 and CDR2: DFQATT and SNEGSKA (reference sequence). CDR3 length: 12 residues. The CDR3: CSASVGSTEAFF. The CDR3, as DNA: TGCAGTGCTAGTGTCGGGAGCACTGAAGCTTTCTTT.

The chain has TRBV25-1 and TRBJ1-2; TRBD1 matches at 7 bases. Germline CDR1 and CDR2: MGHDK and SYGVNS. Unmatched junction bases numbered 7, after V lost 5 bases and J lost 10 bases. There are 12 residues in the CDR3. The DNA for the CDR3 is TGTGCCAGCAGTACAAACAGGGGAGACTACACCTTC. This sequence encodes CASSTNRGDYTF.

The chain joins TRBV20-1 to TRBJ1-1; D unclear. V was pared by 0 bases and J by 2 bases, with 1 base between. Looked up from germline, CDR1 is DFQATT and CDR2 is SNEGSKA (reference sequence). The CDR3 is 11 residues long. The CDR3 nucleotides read TGCAGTGCTAGAGATAACACTGAAGCTTTCTTT. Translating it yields CSARDNTEAFF.